A selection of T cell receptor beta chains follows, all from one sample in a study of T cells after yellow fever vaccination. TCRdb used MiXCR to reprocess the 5' RACE reads, holding one entry per CDR3 protein. The sample yields hundreds of thousands of distinct CDR3 sequences, approximately 10% seen once. Specimen: CD4+ T cells sorted from PBMCs, collected 5 days after the yellow fever booster vaccination. These receptor sequences come from a young man who received the YFV17D yellow fever vaccine. Both conserved end residues are part of each CDR3. Fields, in order: V gene, clone size, D gene, J gene, CDR3 DNA, CDR3 protein. D genes are given only for firm matches. Clone size is shown for a subset of rows, as once, few, many or a class of expanded clone.

>TRBV20-1|NA|TRBD1|TRBJ2-3
TGCAGTGCTATGGACAGGGGGCTTAGGGAGGATACGCAGTATTTT
CSAMDRGLREDTQYF
>TRBV27|few|NA|TRBJ1-6
TGTGCCAGCAGTTTATCAACGACCTTGGCCTCACCCCTCCACTTT
CASSLSTTLASPLHF
>TRBV7-3|many|NA|TRBJ2-2
TGTGCCAGCAGCCCGACGAGGGGGGGGGCCGGGGAGCTGTTTTTT
CASSPTRGGAGELFF
>TRBV6-2/TRBV6-3|many|NA|TRBJ2-3
TGTGCCACTGACGGTTCGGATCGACCAGATACGCAGTATTTT
CATDGSDRPDTQYF
>TRBV6-5|few|NA|TRBJ2-5
TGTGCCAGCAGACGCCGGGGTGTCAGGGATCGGCGGGAGACCCAGTACTTC
CASRRRGVRDRRETQYF
>TRBV29-1|NA|NA|TRBJ2-1
TGCAGCATACGAGAGGGTCGACCCTACAATGAGCAGTTCTTC
CSIREGRPYNEQFF
>TRBV4-1|many|NA|TRBJ1-3
TGCGCCAGCAGCCAAGATATGGCGGAAGCCACTGGAAACACCATATATTTT
CASSQDMAEATGNTIYF
>TRBV7-9|few|NA|TRBJ2-2
TGTGCCAGCAGCTTCCCGGTAAACACCGGGGAGCTGTTTTTT
CASSFPVNTGELFF
>TRBV7-3|few|NA|TRBJ1-1
TGTGCCAGCAGCCCCGGGACTGAGGGGACTGAAGCTTTCTTT
CASSPGTEGTEAFF
>TRBV12-3/TRBV12-4|few|NA|TRBJ2-7
TGTGCCAGCAGCCCCCCGTTCCACGAGCAGTACTTC
CASSPPFHEQYF
>TRBV2|NA|TRBD1|TRBJ1-6
TGTGCCAGCAGAGTCGGGACAGTCTTCAATTCACCCCTCCACTTT
CASRVGTVFNSPLHF
>TRBV4-3|many|NA|TRBJ1-3
TGCGCCAGCAGCCAAGCGCGGACGGCTGGAAACACCATATATTTT
CASSQARTAGNTIYF
>TRBV18|few|TRBD1|TRBJ1-1
TGTGCCAGCTCACCGGACAGGGGTAAGGGCACTGAAGCTTTCTTT
CASSPDRGKGTEAFF
>TRBV5-1|many|TRBD2|TRBJ2-1
TGCGCCAGCAGCCCCGGGACTAGCGGGGGGTGGAATGAGCAGTTCTTC
CASSPGTSGGWNEQFF
>TRBV5-1|few|NA|TRBJ2-3
TGCGCCAGCAGCAAGACAGTGCACTTGAGCACAGATACGCAGTATTTT
CASSKTVHLSTDTQYF
>TRBV7-2|few|NA|TRBJ1-1
TGTGCCAGCACCGGAGCGGGGGCCCCGGGGATGAACACTGAAGCTTTCTTT
CASTGAGAPGMNTEAFF
>TRBV18|few|NA|TRBJ1-1
TGTGCCAGCTCACCACAAGGAGGGGGAGACACTGAAGCTTTCTTT
CASSPQGGGDTEAFF
>TRBV14|few|NA|TRBJ2-1
TGTGCCAGCAGCCAAGACATGTTCTCCTACAATGAGCAGTTCTTC
CASSQDMFSYNEQFF
>TRBV24-1|few|TRBD1|TRBJ2-7
TGTGCCACCAGATACCGCCCGGGGACAGTCGAATCTTTCTACGAGCAGTACTTC
CATRYRPGTVESFYEQYF
>TRBV7-2|few|NA|TRBJ1-5
TGTGCCAGCAGCTTAGAAGGTACCGGGTGGAATCAGCCCCAGCATTTT
CASSLEGTGWNQPQHF
>TRBV7-2|NA|TRBD2|TRBJ2-1
TGTGCCAGCAGCTTAGACGGTCTAGGGCTAGCGGGGGGACTCTTC
CASSLDGLGLAGGLF
>TRBV6-6|few|NA|TRBJ1-4
TGTGCCAGCAGTTACTCGAGACAGGCTAATGAAAAACTGTTTTTT
CASSYSRQANEKLFF
>TRBV5-6|NA|NA|TRBJ2-2
TGTGCCAGCAGCTTGGCCGGACAGCGGAACACCGGGGAGCTGTTTTTT
CASSLAGQRNTGELFF
>TRBV15|NA|NA|TRBJ2-2
TGTGCCACCAGCAGAGATCTAAGGGGGGAGCTGTTTTTT
CATSRDLRGELFF
>TRBV3-1|few|NA|TRBJ2-7
TGTGCCAGCAGCGACGACTACGAGCAGTACTTC
CASSDDYEQYF
>TRBV5-1|few|NA|TRBJ1-2
TGCGCCAGCAGCTTGGAAGAGGAGTATGGCTACACCTTC
CASSLEEEYGYTF
>TRBV5-1|many|NA|TRBJ2-1
TGCGCCAGCAGCGAGGCGAATGAGCAGTTCTTC
CASSEANEQFF
>TRBV6-5|NA|NA|TRBJ1-1
TGTGCCAGCAGTTACCGGGGCGGAACTTTCTTT
CASSYRGGTFF
>TRBV5-1|few|NA|TRBJ2-5
TGCGCCAGCAGCCGCTTAGGGGAGACCCAGTACTTC
CASSRLGETQYF
>TRBV30|few|TRBD1|TRBJ2-7
TGTGCCTGGAGGGGGACAGGGGGCCCCTACGAGCAGTACTTC
CAWRGTGGPYEQYF
>TRBV27|few|TRBD2|TRBJ2-7
TGTGCCAGCAGATTCCGGACTAGCGGGGAACACGAGCAGTACTTC
CASRFRTSGEHEQYF
>TRBV4-1|many|NA|TRBJ1-3
TGCGCCAGCAGCCAAGGACACTCTGGAAACACCATATATTTT
CASSQGHSGNTIYF
>TRBV10-3|few|NA|TRBJ1-2
TGTGCCATCAATGCACAGGTAGCCCTAAACTATGGCTACACCTTC
CAINAQVALNYGYTF
>TRBV11-2|few|NA|TRBJ2-6
TGTGCCAGCAGCCCTAACTCTGGACAGCGCTCTGGGGCCAACGTCCTGACTTTC
CASSPNSGQRSGANVLTF